Below, one TCR beta chain is given with its context. In this sample, this clonotype turned up many times. Its antigen remains undetermined. No base qualities exist here, and no much larger clone lies one base off it. The data derive from a study of prognosis after radiotherapy for stage I lung cancer (dated by TCRdb to the early 2020s). Looking at the study overall: About 20 stage I NSCLC patients were enrolled in Nanjing, China, between 2018 and early 2019. There were about 13 patients with newly diagnosed primary stage I lung tumors and several patients with oligometastatic NSCLC after surgical resection of the primary tumor. Every patient was deemed medically inoperable, over 10 because of comorbidities and over 5 because they refused surgery. Ages in the cohort of around 14 men and 6 or 7 women ranged from roughly 50 to 95 years, with a median of 74. On tumor histology, more than ten patients had adenocarcinoma and more than 5 had squamous cell carcinoma. Using image-guided IMRT or VMAT, SBRT was delivered in 3 to 5 fractions at a biologically effective dose of at least 100 Gy. No patient received concurrent therapy alongside SBRT. After SBRT, distant metastases developed in about 20% of the 19 patients at a median of 7 months, while the remaining 15 patients had no significant progression. Peripheral blood TCR beta repertoires were profiled in stage I NSCLC patients before and after stereotactic body radiotherapy, and the study then linked these repertoires to distant failure. The study took one blood sample before SBRT and one after SBRT from each of around 20 patients and sequenced all 40 or so samples. Study-level results and caveats: All reported P values were unadjusted for multiple comparisons. TRBV and TRBJ usage frequencies reportedly differed by metastasis status, in two V genes at baseline and in ten or so V and two J genes after SBRT. Post-SBRT Shannon entropy and its change from baseline were lower in patients who developed distant metastases; baseline Shannon entropy was not associated with metastases. The study was limited by the small cohort and short follow-up, and independent validation of the study findings is required. Unique TCR clone counts fell after SBRT (median approximately 10,000 before versus roughly 6,200 after; Wilcoxon paired P=0.011). No determination of tumor specificity was made for expanded TCR clones.

At the junction V is shortened by 3 bases and J by 6 bases, with 11 bases in between. CDR1 and CDR2 were assigned from the germline V gene (reference sequence) as DFQATT and SNEGSKA. The cysteine opens and the phenylalanine closes a CDR3 of 12 amino acids. Only the CDR3 portion is preserved as DNA: 36 bases, with reading frame beginning at the first base. All patients had node-negative disease on CT and PET/CT, and none had a history of other malignancies or had previously received chemotherapy or radiotherapy. Roughly 5.9 milliliters of peripheral venous blood were drawn into EDTA tubes at each of two time points. Ficoll-Paque Plus density-gradient centrifugation was used to isolate PBMCs. Right after collection, samples were placed at -80 degrees C and kept there until analysis. Two rounds of multiplex PCR were performed to amplify the TCR beta CDR3 region from genomic DNA. The first PCR round used primers specific to each TRBV and TRBJ gene, and the primer sequences were filed in Chinese patent CN105087789A. Universal primers were used in the second PCR round. The Roche High Pure PCR Template Preparation Kit was used to extract genomic DNA from the frozen PBMCs. Paired-end sequencing with 151 bp reads was performed on the libraries using an Illumina HiSeq 3000. The source study handled its data this way. CutAdapt was used to remove raw reads lacking the multiplex PCR primer sequences. High-quality paired reads were merged into contigs with PEAR. TRB V, D and J gene segments were assigned to each contig with MiXCR by alignment to reference sequences. To remove sequencing errors, CDR3 sequences were clustered according to base quality and sequence similarity. Shannon entropy, normalized by the natural log of the productive TCR sequence number, served as the measure of diversity. Clonality was defined as one minus Shannon entropy divided by the natural log of the number of unique clonotypes. Using the Youden index from ROC curves, the researchers picked the repertoire-metric cut-offs for progression-free survival, and all analyses were carried out in R 3.5.3. The public sequencing data were trimmed at Q25 with fastp and processed into clonotypes with MiXCR by TCRdb, which kept only in-frame beta chains. CDR3 protein sequences are deduplicated, and each keeps its most common genes and DNA. TCRdb's processing, not the authors', yielded these V and J calls. The sample includes more than 15,000 distinct CDR3 sequences, with 15% to 20% observed a single time. The ten largest clones capture less than 50% of the sample.

The TCR was taken from a donor of 50 years or more with non-small cell lung cancer. The chain was built from TRBV20-1 and TRBJ1-2; the D gene is not confidently resolved. Source: PBMCs, taken before or after stereotactic body radiation therapy (not recorded which). The CDR3 here reads CSARSLDDGYTF. The nucleotides are TGCAGTGCTAGGTCTTTGGACGATGGCTACACCTTC.